This TCR beta chain originates from a study of shared clonotypes between healthy human individuals. Trimming took off 4 bases at V and 0 bases at J, with 9 bases between the two ends. The germline V gene encodes CDR1 WSHSY and CDR2 SAAADI. This CDR3 is built from 14 residues. The protocol was immunoSEQ multiplex PCR, while the TCRdb copy is restricted to in-frame clones and leaves out a portion. This sample carries 2 million to 3 million clones, approximately 93% of them seen once, and the ten largest clones take 0.36%. The chain is built from TRBV10-2 and TRBJ1-2; D unresolved. Sequencing was done on a sample of naive CD4+ T cells from PBMCs. The sample's subset: CD45RA+ positively selected. The clonotype comes from a man aged 18 to 30 in good health. Some clones in this sample may be carry-over from other donors' samples. DNA for the CDR3: TGCGCCAGCAGTGTCACCTATTCTAACTATGGCTACACCTTC. As protein: CASSVTYSNYGYTF.